Listed below are T cell receptor beta chains from one sample, sequenced in a study of T cell changes during pregnancy in multiple sclerosis. The table came from immunoSEQ multiplex PCR; TCRdb's copy has only in-frame clones and leaves some out. The data show about 120,000 clones, about 93% seen once. Here the sequenced sample was peripheral blood, taken before pregnancy. The source of these receptors is a female donor with multiple sclerosis, enrolled in a pregnancy study. The CDR3 runs from the conserved cysteine through the conserved F or W. D genes are given only for firm matches. Expanded clones are given a class, and other clones once, few, many or no size at all.

TRBD1 | TRBJ2-7 | . | TRBV7-2 | TGTGCCAGCAGCTTAGTTGGAGGACAGGGTTTCGACGAGCAGTACTTC | CASSLVGGQGFDEQYF
. | TRBJ1-1 | . | TRBV2 | TGTGCCAGCAGTGTAGGTCAGGGGAACACTGAAGCTTTCTTT | CASSVGQGNTEAFF
TRBD2 | TRBJ2-7 | . | TRBV7-6 | TGTGCCAGCAGCCCCCAAGAGCGGGGGAACTACGAGCAGTACTTC | CASSPQERGNYEQYF
. | TRBJ2-4 | . | TRBV19 | TGTGCCAGTAAGGAAGGACTAGCCAAAAACATTCAGTACTTC | CASKEGLAKNIQYF
TRBD1 | TRBJ1-6 | . | TRBV27 | TGTGCCAGCAGTTTAAGGGACAGGGCCCGGAGGGATTCACCCCTCCACTTT | CASSLRDRARRDSPLHF
TRBD2 | TRBJ2-1 | . | TRBV27 | TGTGCCAGCTCCAGCGGGAGGAATGAGCAGTTCTTC | CASSSGRNEQFF
. | TRBJ1-2 | few | TRBV6-4 | TGTGCCAGCAGTGACCCGAGACTCCCGGGGGGTGGCTACACCTTC | CASSDPRLPGGGYTF
TRBD1 | TRBJ2-1 | . | TRBV19 | TGTGCCAGTAGTTCGGGACAGAGTAACTACAATGAGCAGTTCTTC | CASSSGQSNYNEQFF
TRBD2 | TRBJ2-1 | . | TRBV2 | TGTGCCAGCAGTGCTAGGGAGACTAGCGGGAGGGCCAGTCGGAATGAGCAGTTCTTC | CASSARETSGRASRNEQFF
. | TRBJ2-7 | . | TRBV27 | TGTGCCAGCAGGCCGGGACACTCGGGCTACGAGCAGTACTTC | CASRPGHSGYEQYF
. | TRBJ1-1 | . | TRBV5-1 | TGCGCCAGCAGACCGGGGGGCCGACAGAATGCTGAAGCTTTCTTT | CASRPGGRQNAEAFF
TRBD1 | TRBJ2-7 | . | TRBV28 | TGTGCCAGCAGTTTTAGACCGGGACAGGACGCCTACGAGCAGTACTTC | CASSFRPGQDAYEQYF
TRBD1 | TRBJ1-3 | once | TRBV18 | TGTGCCAGCTCACCATCGGACAGGGCCTCTGGAAACACCATATATTTT | CASSPSDRASGNTIYF
. | TRBJ1-5 | . | TRBV27 | TGTGCCAGCAGTTTATCACGGGGGAGGCAGCCCCAGCATTTT | CASSLSRGRQPQHF
. | TRBJ1-5 | . | TRBV30 | TGTGCCTGGAGTGTACAGGGTAATCAGCCCCAGCATTTT | CAWSVQGNQPQHF
. | TRBJ2-3 | . | TRBV5-4 | TGTGCCAGCAGCTTGAGGACACCAGACACAGATACGCAGTATTTT | CASSLRTPDTDTQYF
TRBD1 | TRBJ2-1 | . | TRBV5-6 | TGTGCCAGCAGCTCGGGGACAGGGTCCCACAATGAGCAGTTCTTC | CASSSGTGSHNEQFF
TRBD1 | TRBJ1-3 | . | TRBV27 | TGTGCCAGCAGCCCGACAGGGGAAAGAAACACCATATATTTT | CASSPTGERNTIYF
. | TRBJ2-7 | . | TRBV7-8 | TGTGCCAGCAGCTCCCTAGGGGGCGAGCAGTACTTC | CASSSLGGEQYF
. | TRBJ2-2 | . | TRBV11-3 | TGTGCCAGCAGCTACGATAGCGGCACCGGGGAGCTGTTTTTT | CASSYDSGTGELFF
TRBD1 | TRBJ1-1 | . | TRBV11-1 | TGTGCCAGCAGCTTGGTTACAGGGGTGGACACTGAAGCTTTCTTT | CASSLVTGVDTEAFF
. | TRBJ1-6 | many | TRBV5-1 | TGCGCCAGCAGCTTGGACAGGCTCTCACCCCTCCACTTT | CASSLDRLSPLHF
TRBD1 | TRBJ1-3 | . | TRBV30 | TGTGCCTGGAGTGGGACAGGGGTTGGAGGAAACACCATATATTTT | CAWSGTGVGGNTIYF